Listed here are 28 T cell receptor beta chains from one sample, sequenced in a study of shared clonotypes between healthy human individuals. Profiling relied on immunoSEQ multiplex PCR, and the TCRdb table lists in-frame clones only, not all of them. The sample includes 550,000 to 800,000 clones, around 74% seen only once; the top ten take 1.5% to 2%. The specimen was memory CD4+ T cells sorted from blood. Noted subset: CD45RA-negative fraction. All receptors come from a woman between 25 and 40 years old in good health.

V and J are TRBV27 and TRBJ2-7; 10 bases agree with TRBD2. Germline lookup yields CDR1 MNHEY and CDR2 SMNVEV (reference sequence). CDR3 length: 14 amino acids. V shed 5 bases, J shed 4 bases, and the junction held 5 bases outside the gene matches. The chain's CDR3 is CASSLRLAGYEQYF. CDR3 nucleotide sequence: TGTGCCAGCAGTCTCAGACTAGCGGGTTACGAGCAGTACTTC.

The chain recombines TRBV14 with TRBJ1-2; D is unresolved. The germline V gene has CDR1 SGHDN and CDR2 FVKESK. The CDR3 loop spans 12 amino acids. Trimming removed 1 base from V and 14 bases from J, with 14 bases in between. DNA of the CDR3: TGTGCCAGCAGCCAAGGGAACTCGGGTTCTACCTTC. Its protein product is CASSQGNSGSTF.

Points on this clone: Other DNA sequences in this specimen translate into the identical CDR3. V and J are TRBV6-1 and TRBJ1-5; D possibly corresponds to TRBD1 (5 bases). From germline, CDR1 is MNHNS and CDR2 SASEGT. Trimming took off 5 bases at V and 0 bases at J, with 11 bases between the two ends. This CDR3 spans 15 amino acids. The DNA for the CDR3 is TGTGCCAGCAGTCCACCGACAGATAGCAATCAGCCCCAGCATTTT. Translating gives CASSPPTDSNQPQHF.

The chain combines TRBV29-1 with TRBJ1-1, with D perhaps matching TRBD1 (6 bases). This CDR3 is built from 16 residues. CDR1 SQVTM and CDR2 ANQGSEA come from the germline V gene. V dropped 0 bases and J dropped 7 bases, with 21 bases sitting between them. CDR3 nucleotides: TGCAGCGTTGAAGATCCTGAGACAGGAGTTGGGAATGAAGCTTTCTTT. The encoded protein is CSVEDPETGVGNEAFF. Combining the CDR3 with reference TRBV29-1 and TRBJ1-1 gives the whole variable domain SAVISQKPSRDICQRGTSLTIQCQVDSQVTMMFWYRQQPGQSLTLIATANQGSEATYESGFVIDKFPISRPNLTFSTLTVSNMSPEDSSIYLCSVEDPETGVGNEAFFGQGTRLTVV.

This clone has just a few counts. The V gene is TRBV15, the J gene TRBJ2-5, with 7 bases aligning to TRBD2. The CDR3 loop spans 15 amino acids. After removal of 2 bases from V and 4 bases from J, the junction contained 7 bases not matched to a gene. CDR1 LNHNV and CDR2 YYDKDF come from the germline V gene (reference sequence). The CDR3 nucleotides are TGTGCCACCAGCAGATCGCCCGGGGGGTCAGAGACCCAGTACTTC. Translating gives CATSRSPGGSETQYF.

This clone was seen a single time. The chain employs TRBV6-1 and TRBJ2-7; D not certain. With 10 bases removed from V and 4 bases from J, the gap between germline ends came to 17 bases. The germline V gene has CDR1 MNHNS and CDR2 SASEGT. CDR3 length equals 13 residues. CDR3 coding DNA: TGTGCCATCAGCAGCTCCTCCGCGTACGAGCAGTACTTC. Its protein is CAISSSSAYEQYF.

This clone showed up just once. The chain is built from TRBV28 and TRBJ2-2, with D maybe TRBD2 (6 bases). CDR1 MDHEN and CDR2 SYDVKM come from the germline V gene. Trimming shortened V by 8 bases and J by 2 bases, and 9 bases separated the two germline ends. The CDR3 length is 13 residues. The CDR3 protein is CASWGENTGELFF. CDR3 sequence (DNA): TGTGCCAGCTGGGGGGAAAACACCGGGGAGCTGTTTTTT.

The J gene is TRBJ2-5, the V gene TRBV20-1; the D is unclear. The V gene lost 7 bases and the J gene lost 5 bases, with 11 bases spanning the gap. CDR1 DFQATT and CDR2 SNEGSKA come from the germline V gene (reference sequence). The CDR3 spans 11 residues. The chain's CDR3 is CSGLFSETQYF. DNA of the CDR3: TGCAGTGGCCTCTTTTCCGAGACCCAGTACTTC.

The rearrangement uses TRBV5-1 and TRBJ2-1; D is unresolved. Trimming took 5 bases from V and 6 from J, leaving 18 bases between them. The CDR3 spans 15 residues. The germline V gene has CDR1 SGHRS and CDR2 YFSETQ. The CDR3 reads CASRYSTGLGNEQFF. DNA of the CDR3: TGCGCCAGCAGATATTCGACGGGTTTGGGCAATGAGCAGTTCTTC.

The rearrangement uses TRBV2 and TRBJ2-3; weak D call: TRBD2 (5 bases). This CDR3 region has 17 residues. From germline, CDR1 is SNHLY and CDR2 FYNNEI. The V end lost 7 bases, the J end lost 2 bases, and 22 bases lay between the germline ends. The CDR3 sequence is CASKRDQIGLPTDTQYF. The CDR3 DNA reads TGTGCCAGCAAGCGCGACCAGATAGGACTTCCCACAGATACGCAGTATTTT.

The sample holds a few counts of this clone. This chain uses TRBV7-9 with TRBJ1-4; weak D call: TRBD1 (5 bases). The CDR3 spans 15 residues. Per the germline V gene, CDR1 is SEHNR and CDR2 is FQNEAQ (reference sequence). The V and J ends lost 5 bases and 4 bases respectively, with 14 bases between them. CDR3 amino acids: CASSPRTGGNEKLFF. Written as DNA, the CDR3 is TGTGCCAGCAGCCCGCGGACGGGGGGTAATGAAAAACTGTTTTTT.

The gene calls are TRBV28 and TRBJ1-3, with D hard to call. The CDR3 has 16 residues. Deletions cut 4 bases from V and 2 bases from J, with 15 bases between. Germline CDR1 and CDR2: MDHEN and SYDVKM. The CDR3, as DNA: TGTGCCAGCAGTTACCCGACCAGACGGCCTGGAAACACCATATATTTT. This codes for CASSYPTRRPGNTIYF.

With regard to this clone: The junction differs from germline at one of its ends, possibly a read error. J is TRBJ1-1 and V is TRBV5-1; D is perhaps TRBD1 (6 bases). CDR3 size: 13 residues. CDR1 and CDR2 from the germline V gene are SGHRS and YFSETQ. CDR3 residues: CAGSRGQTTEAFF. CDR3 bases: TGCGCCGGCAGCAGAGGACAGACCACCGAAGCTTTCTTT.

The chain couples TRBV19 to TRBJ2-3; a weak D match, TRBD2 (5 bases). CDR1 LNHDA and CDR2 SQIVND come from the germline V gene (reference sequence). Trimming took 5 bases from V and 6 from J, leaving 18 bases between them. The CDR3 totals 15 residues. CDR3 amino acids: CASSATPNRGDTQYF. The CDR3 DNA follows: TGTGCCAGTAGTGCCACTCCTAACCGCGGGGATACGCAGTATTTT.

This chain links TRBV2 with TRBJ2-3; D unclear. CDR3 length: 22 residues. The V and J ends lost 3 bases and 0 bases respectively, with 31 bases between them. Germline V gene sequence: CDR1 SNHLY, CDR2 FYNNEI. CDR3 DNA sequence: TGTGCCAGCAGTGATCGGACGGTGGCCCGATACGCTTACGCCCTTAGCACAGATACGCAGTATTTT. Translation gives CASSDRTVARYAYALSTDTQYF.

The V and J genes are TRBV11-1 and TRBJ1-3; maybe TRBD1 (6 bases). V lost 4 bases to trimming and J lost 0 bases, with 7 bases between them. The CDR3 is made up of 14 amino acids. Looked up from germline, CDR1 is SGHAT and CDR2 is FQDESV (reference sequence). The CDR3 DNA reads TGTGCCAGCAGCTGGGGGCCCTCTGGAAACACCATATATTTT. This sequence encodes CASSWGPSGNTIYF.

This chain connects TRBV11-2 to TRBJ2-2; D unclear. There are 16 residues in the CDR3. Trimming removed 4 bases from V and 0 bases from J, with 12 bases in between. Per germline, CDR1 SGHAT and CDR2 FQNNGV. For the CDR3, the DNA is TGTGCCAGCAGCTCCCCCTTCGGAGCGAACACCGGGGAGCTGTTTTTT. Amino acids: CASSSPFGANTGELFF.

Comments on this clone: Other DNA sequences in the same sample also yield this CDR3. The chain combines TRBV29-1 with TRBJ1-1, with D unclear. With 5 bases removed from V and 1 base from J, the gap between germline ends came to 11 bases. The CDR3 loop spans 13 amino acids. The germline gives CDR1 SQVTM, CDR2 ANQGSEA. The CDR3 DNA sequence: TGCAGCGTTTCCCCCCTCGGGAACACTGAAGCTTTCTTT. Translating gives CSVSPLGNTEAFF.

This clone was detected a few times. Other DNA sequences in this sample translate to the same CDR3. This chain uses TRBV28 with TRBJ1-2; D not resolved. Per germline, CDR1 MDHEN and CDR2 SYDVKM. Trimming cost V 2 bases and J 2 bases, with 9 bases left between them. The CDR3 loop spans 14 amino acids. CDR3 loop: CASSLVQGNYGYTF. CDR3 sequence (DNA): TGTGCCAGCAGTTTAGTTCAAGGGAACTATGGCTACACCTTC.

V and J are TRBV10-2 and TRBJ1-2; D is undetermined. The CDR3 length is 11 residues. Germline V lookup: CDR1 WSHSY, CDR2 SAAADI. Trimming removed 6 bases at V and 7 bases at J, with 9 bases between. This CDR3 is CASRADGGYTF. The CDR3 coding sequence is TGCGCCAGCAGAGCAGACGGTGGCTACACCTTC.

This chain uses TRBV27 with TRBJ2-7; the D gene could be TRBD1 or TRBD2 (5 bases each). Germline V gene sequence: CDR1 MNHEY, CDR2 SMNVEV (reference sequence). The V end was cut by 3 bases, the J end by 0 bases, with 12 bases between. The CDR3 is made up of 15 amino acids. For the CDR3, the DNA is TGTGCCAGCAGTTTCGGGACCGCCAGCTCCTACGAGCAGTACTTC. Encoded protein: CASSFGTASSYEQYF.

This clone was recorded a few times. The chain links TRBV5-1 to TRBJ2-7; 8 nucleotides agree with TRBD1. Germline CDR1 and CDR2: SGHRS and YFSETQ. The CDR3 is 14 residues long. The junction had 5 bases not matched to a gene; V was cut back by 3 bases and J by 3 bases. The CDR3 sequence is CASSSTGGIYEQYF. The CDR3, as DNA: TGCGCCAGCAGCTCCACAGGGGGAATCTACGAGCAGTACTTC.

This chain uses TRBV11-2 with TRBJ1-1, with 11 bases that match TRBD1. J gave up 11 bases and V 5 bases, and 4 bases lay outside the gene matches. The CDR3 loop spans 12 amino acids. The germline gives CDR1 SGHAT, CDR2 FQNNGV. CDR3 in amino acids: CASSPDRGLAFF. In nucleotides, the CDR3 is TGTGCCAGCAGCCCGGACAGGGGGCTTGCTTTCTTT.

The rearrangement links TRBV2 to TRBJ2-5; D gene ambiguous. The CDR3 spans 13 residues. V was clipped by 4 bases and J by 5 bases, with 11 bases between them. CDR1 is SNHLY, CDR2 FYNNEI, per germline. The chain's CDR3 is CASSGTAHETQYF. The CDR3, as DNA: TGTGCCAGCAGTGGGACGGCCCATGAGACCCAGTACTTC.

The rearrangement uses TRBV28 and TRBJ2-3; D perhaps matches TRBD1 (5 bases). The ends were cut back, 3 bases at V and 7 bases at J, with 11 bases in the middle. The CDR3 runs to 13 residues. Germline-derived CDR1 and CDR2 are MDHEN and SYDVKM. CDR3 sequence (DNA): TGTGCCAGCAGTTTCGACAGCTCGAATACGCAGTATTTT. It codes for CASSFDSSNTQYF. The full variable domain, its missing parts supplied by reference TRBV28 and TRBJ2-3, is DVKVTQSSRYLVKRTGEKVFLECVQDMDHENMFWYRQDPGLGLRLIYFSYDVKMKEKGDIPEGYSVSREKKERFSLILESASTNQTSMYLCASSFDSSNTQYFGPGTRLTVL.

V and J are TRBV10-3 and TRBJ2-6; D is undetermined. Per germline, CDR1 ENHRY and CDR2 SYGVKD. Trimming cost V 4 bases and J 4 bases, with 2 bases left between them. The CDR3 consists of 12 residues. CDR3 DNA: TGTGCCATCAGTGGAGGGGCCAACGTCCTGACTTTC. This sequence encodes CAISGGANVLTF.

This clone was counted only a few times. This chain connects TRBV5-1 to TRBJ2-5; no definite D call. Trimming stripped 2 bases from V and 4 bases from J, with 6 bases between. This CDR3 is built from 12 residues. From germline, CDR1 is SGHRS and CDR2 YFSETQ. This CDR3 is CASSFGRETQYF. The CDR3 bases are TGCGCCAGCAGCTTTGGTCGAGAGACCCAGTACTTC.

The genes are TRBV5-1 and TRBJ2-2; maybe TRBD2 (6 bases). The CDR3 length is 15 residues. Trimming took 4 bases from V and 4 from J, leaving 14 bases between them. Germline V gene data show CDR1 as SGHRS and CDR2 as YFSETQ. The CDR3 reads CASSPGLAFTGELFF. CDR3 nucleotide sequence: TGCGCCAGCAGCCCGGGACTGGCCTTCACCGGGGAGCTGTTTTTT.